These 9 T cell receptor beta chains came from one sample sequenced in a study of blood T cell repertoires in COVID-19. The table came from immunoSEQ multiplex PCR; TCRdb's copy has only in-frame clones and leaves some out. The sample shows approximately 110,000 clones, approximately 90% of them seen only once. Material: peripheral blood. Receptors originate from a human donor in a cohort sampled during active COVID-19.

V is TRBV28 and J is TRBJ2-3; 16 positions match TRBD2. After removal of 6 bases from V and 4 bases from J, the junction contained 10 bases not matched to a gene. Germline V lookup: CDR1 MDHEN, CDR2 SYDVKM. The CDR3 runs 18 residues. The CDR3 is CASSSPGLAGGGADTQYF. The CDR3 DNA reads TGTGCCAGCAGCTCACCGGGACTAGCGGGAGGGGGGGCAGATACGCAGTATTTT. Supplemented by reference TRBV28 and TRBJ2-3, the full variable domain reads DVKVTQSSRYLVKRTGEKVFLECVQDMDHENMFWYRQDPGLGLRLIYFSYDVKMKEKGDIPEGYSVSREKKERFSLILESASTNQTSMYLCASSSPGLAGGGADTQYFGPGTRLTVL.

This clone has a single count. At one end the junction does not follow the germline gene, possibly because of a read error. This chain uses TRBV7-3 with TRBJ2-1; 13 bases fit TRBD2. This CDR3 contains 13 residues. The germline CDR1 and CDR2 sequences are SGHTA and FQGTGA. This chain's CDR3 is CASSFGTSGAKIF. In DNA, the CDR3 is TGTGCCAGCAGCTTCGGGACTAGCGGGGCCAAGATCTTC. Filled out from reference TRBV7-3 and TRBJ2-1, the complete variable domain reads GAGVSQTPSNKVTEKGKYVELRCDPISGHTALYWYRQSLGQGPEFLIYFQGTGAADDSGLPNDRFFAVRPEGSVSTLKIQRTERGDSAVYLCASSFGTSGAKIFGPGTRLTVL.

J is TRBJ1-2 and V is TRBV24-1; D unresolved. Deletions cut 5 bases from V and 5 bases from J, with 5 bases between. Per germline, CDR1 KGHDR and CDR2 SFDVKD. This CDR3 is 11 amino acids long. The CDR3 bases are TGTGCCACCAGTGCGGGTTATGGCTACACCTTC. Its protein is CATSAGYGYTF.

The gene calls are TRBV7-2 and TRBJ1-4, with D possibly TRBD1 on 6 matching bases. The CDR3 extends over 13 amino acids. V was pared by 5 bases and J by 10 bases, with 14 bases between. Germline loops: CDR1 SGHTA, CDR2 FQGNSA. The CDR3 here is CASSPPKGGKLFF. The CDR3 DNA sequence: TGTGCCAGCAGCCCCCCAAAAGGGGGAAAACTGTTTTTT.

The rearrangement uses TRBV7-6 and TRBJ1-2; 7 nucleotides match TRBD1. V lost 5 bases, J lost 4 bases, and 10 bases stayed unmatched. Germline assignment: CDR1 SGHVS and CDR2 FNYEAQ. The CDR3 loop spans 15 amino acids. The CDR3 nucleotides read TGTGCCAGCAGCCAAAAGAAGACAGGGCCCTATGGCTACACCTTC. Protein product: CASSQKKTGPYGYTF.

The chain couples TRBV9 to TRBJ1-1, with a possible D match to TRBD1 (6 bases). V lost 0 bases and J 2 bases, leaving 14 bases between the germline ends. Germline CDR1 and CDR2: SGDLS and YYNGEE. This CDR3 has 16 amino acids. The CDR3, as DNA: TGTGCCAGCAGCGTAGACAGCGCGACAGGTAACACTGAAGCTTTCTTT. It specifies CASSVDSATGNTEAFF.

The V and J genes are TRBV5-1 and TRBJ1-1; D is possibly TRBD1 (5 bases). Trimming shortened V by 4 bases and J by 10 bases, and 17 bases separated the two germline ends. Germline CDR1 is SGHRS and CDR2 is YFSETQ. The CDR3 is 13 amino acids. The CDR3 nucleotides read TGCGCCAGCAGCATTGGGGCAGGGATGATAGCTTTCTTT. The encoded protein is CASSIGAGMIAFF.

This clone was recorded a few times. V usage is TRBV20-1 and J usage is TRBJ2-7, with D possibly TRBD2 on 6 matching bases. This CDR3 has 11 residues. Trimming took off 1 base at V and 9 bases at J, with 10 bases between the two ends. The germline gives CDR1 DFQATT, CDR2 SNEGSKA (reference sequence). CDR3: CSARVVGGQYF. The CDR3 DNA is TGCAGTGCTAGAGTGGTGGGGGGGCAGTACTTC.

The genes are TRBV5-4 and TRBJ1-2; unclear D gene. V gave up 4 bases and J gave up 2 bases, with 6 bases separating them. CDR1 SGHNT and CDR2 YYREEE come from the germline V gene (reference sequence). The CDR3 totals 12 residues. The CDR3 DNA reads TGTGCCAGCAGCGCGCACAACTATGGCTACACCTTC. Its protein is CASSAHNYGYTF.